These 23 T cell receptor beta chains originate from one sample sequenced in a study of T cells in Graves' hyperthyroidism and ophthalmopathy. The TCR beta CDR3 regions underwent amplification using RNA transcripts as the source. HTBI primers were employed in a first-round RT-PCR of the TCR CDR3. Each CDR3 protein is one row after TCRdb ran MiXCR on the multiplex PCR reads. The data show under 450,000 distinct CDR3 sequences, with 15% to 18% seen just once and around 7.3% held by the top ten. Sequencing was done on a sample of blood. The receptor source for this set is a woman in her late teens or twenties with Graves' hyperthyroidism.

This clonotype showed up just a few times. The chain couples TRBV4-1 to TRBJ1-6; 7 nucleotides align to TRBD1. Germline V gene sequence: CDR1 MGHRA, CDR2 YSYEKL. This CDR3 spans 15 amino acids. V was clipped by 9 bases and J by 4 bases; unmatched bases: 9. CDR3 coding DNA: TGCGCCAGTAAAGACAGGGCCAAATATAATTCACCCCTCCACTTT. It translates to CASKDRAKYNSPLHF.

This clonotype was seen a few times. DNA of the CDR3: TGTGCCAGTAGTATGCTGACAGGGGGGACGCAAGAGACCCAGTACTTC. The encoded protein is CASSMLTGGTQETQYF. The chain employs TRBV19 and TRBJ2-5; 9 nucleotides align to TRBD1. Per germline, CDR1 LNHDA and CDR2 SQIVND (reference sequence). The CDR3 is 16 residues long. J lost 2 bases, V lost 3 bases, and 7 bases had no gene match.

In this sample, this clonotype turned up once. A much larger clone differs by one base, so this may be a read error. V usage is TRBV7-3 and J usage is TRBJ2-3; possible D gene TRBD2, 6 bases. From germline, CDR1 is SGHTA and CDR2 FQGTGA. V lost 4 bases to trimming and J lost 4 bases, with 15 bases between them. This CDR3 region has 15 residues. This CDR3 is CASSSLGGNSDTQYF. CDR3 coding DNA: TGTGCCAGCAGCTCCTTGGGCGGGAACTCAGATACGCAGTATTTT.

This clonotype showed up many times. This sequence joins TRBV27 and TRBJ1-4, with D possibly being TRBD1 (6 bases). The V end was cut by 3 bases, the J end by 6 bases, with 14 bases between. CDR3 length: 15 amino acids. Looked up from germline, CDR1 is MNHEY and CDR2 is SMNVEV (reference sequence). The CDR3 nucleotides read TGTGCCAGCAGTTTCCAGGGGAGGATTCATGAAAAACTGTTTTTT. Its protein product is CASSFQGRIHEKLFF.

In its sample, this clonotype was seen many times. The CDR3 loop is CASSRFRDFRPNEQFF. In DNA form, the CDR3 reads TGTGCCAGCAGCCGATTCCGGGACTTCCGGCCCAATGAGCAGTTCTTC. V gene TRBV3-1 combines with J gene TRBJ2-1; tentative D call: TRBD2 (6 bases). This CDR3 spans 16 amino acids. The V gene's germline CDR1 is LGHDT and CDR2 YNNKEL (reference sequence). V lost 4 bases and J lost 6, with 19 bases in between.

This clonotype has ten or more counts. V is TRBV10-3 and J is TRBJ1-2; TRBD1 matches 7 bases. The CDR3 length is 16 residues. Germline values: CDR1 ENHRY, CDR2 SYGVKD. V gave up 2 bases and J gave up 2 bases; unmatched junction bases: 8. CDR3 loop: CAISEVTGAENYGYTF. In DNA, the CDR3 is TGTGCCATCAGTGAGGTTACAGGGGCCGAAAACTATGGCTACACCTTC.

This clonotype showed up many times. V and J are TRBV20-1 and TRBJ2-5; TRBD2 aligns across 10 bases. The germline V gene has CDR1 DFQATT and CDR2 SNEGSKA (reference sequence). The CDR3 sequence is 15 residues long. Trimming at V came to 3 bases and at J to 4 bases, leaving 8 bases not matched to a gene. CDR3 amino acids: CSASSLASGGETQYF. The DNA of the CDR3 is TGCAGTGCTAGTAGTTTGGCTAGCGGGGGAGAGACCCAGTACTTC.

This clonotype was counted at least ten times. The rearrangement joins TRBV11-3 to TRBJ1-3; no clear D. Germline values: CDR1 SGHNT, CDR2 YENEEA. Trimming cost V 5 bases and J 1 base, with 12 bases left between them. CDR3 length: 15 residues. Here the CDR3 reads CASSPWSVSGNTIYF. CDR3 bases: TGTGCCAGCAGCCCCTGGTCGGTTTCTGGAAACACCATATATTTT.

This clonotype came up many times. The chain carries TRBV3-1 and TRBJ1-5, with 9 bases lining up with TRBD1. There are 17 residues in the CDR3. Unmatched junction bases numbered 8, after V lost 5 bases and J lost 0 bases. Per germline, CDR1 LGHDT and CDR2 YNNKEL (reference sequence). CDR3 sequence: CASSSGTGFYSNQPQHF. In nucleotides, the CDR3 is TGTGCCAGCAGCTCCGGGACAGGGTTTTATAGCAATCAGCCCCAGCATTTT.

This clonotype was seen repeatedly, ten times or more. A read error may produce the germline difference seen at one junction end. The chain employs TRBV20-1 and TRBJ1-4, with 11 bases lining up with TRBD1. The CDR3 is 13 residues long. Germline V gene sequence: CDR1 DFQATT, CDR2 SNEGSKA (reference sequence). Written as DNA, the CDR3 is TGCAGCGCTAGGGGGACAGGGGGGGAAAAACTGTTTTTT. Protein sequence: CSARGTGGEKLFF.

At least ten counts were recorded for this clonotype. The chain carries TRBV10-3 and TRBJ1-4; D perhaps matches TRBD1 (6 bases). The V and J ends lost 7 bases and 4 bases respectively, with 10 bases between them. Germline lookup yields CDR1 ENHRY and CDR2 SYGVKD. The CDR3 is 13 residues long. CDR3 region: CAINRAFNEKLFF. In DNA, the CDR3 is TGTGCCATCAACAGGGCTTTTAATGAAAAACTGTTTTTT.

This clonotype was seen many times. V usage is TRBV25-1 and J usage is TRBJ1-2, with D possibly TRBD1 on 6 matching bases. V gave up 3 bases and J gave up 0 bases, with 14 bases separating them. This CDR3 has 16 amino acids. Per the germline V gene, CDR1 is MGHDK and CDR2 is SYGVNS. The CDR3 here is CASSDHGTHANYGYTF. The CDR3 DNA reads as TGTGCCAGCAGTGATCACGGGACACATGCTAACTATGGCTACACCTTC.

This clonotype was picked up a small number of times. The chain combines TRBV11-1 with TRBJ2-5, with a tentative D call TRBD2 (6 bases). Germline loops: CDR1 SGHAT, CDR2 FQDESV (reference sequence). Trimming removed 6 bases at V and 4 bases at J, with 18 bases between. The CDR3 length is 15 residues. DNA of the CDR3: TGTGCCAGCAGTTTGCTGTCGGAGGGGATAGAGACCCAGTACTTC. This gives the protein CASSLLSEGIETQYF.

V gene TRBV20-1 combines with J gene TRBJ2-5; 9 bases are a match to TRBD1. The V and J ends lost 3 bases and 4 bases, in that order; junction bases with no gene match: 6. This CDR3 comprises 14 residues. Germline CDR1 and CDR2: DFQATT and SNEGSKA (reference sequence). The CDR3: CSASSGTGSETQYF. The CDR3 nucleotides read TGCAGTGCTAGTTCCGGGACAGGGTCAGAGACCCAGTACTTC.

The sample holds many counts of this clonotype. This rearrangement joins TRBV11-3 to TRBJ2-2, with unresolved D. Per the germline V gene, CDR1 is SGHNT and CDR2 is YENEEA. The CDR3 has 14 residues. Between the trimmed V and J ends, which lost 5 bases and 6 bases, there was a span of 13 bases. This CDR3 is CASSSLDVPGELFF. CDR3 nucleotides: TGTGCCAGCAGCAGCCTTGACGTACCCGGGGAGCTGTTTTTT.

In its sample, this clonotype was seen many times. The genes are TRBV2 and TRBJ1-2, with D tentatively TRBD1 (5 bases). Deletions cut 11 bases from V and 7 bases from J, with 17 bases between. The CDR3 runs to 12 residues. Germline V lookup: CDR1 SNHLY, CDR2 FYNNEI. The CDR3 reads CAGGETVFGYTF. The CDR3 region has the DNA TGTGCCGGGGGTGAGACAGTGTTTGGCTACACCTTC.

This clonotype was seen repeatedly, ten times or more. DNA of the CDR3: TGTGCCAGCAGCGTATCCGGGACTAATGAAAAACTGTTTTTT. Encoded protein: CASSVSGTNEKLFF. The rearrangement links TRBV9 to TRBJ1-4; no definite D call. Germline V gives CDR1 SGDLS, CDR2 YYNGEE. The CDR3 loop spans 14 amino acids. The germline V and J ends were trimmed by 1 base and 2 bases, with 6 bases remaining between them.

The V call is TRBV7-3, the J call TRBJ1-4, with a possible D match to TRBD1 (6 bases). Germline loops: CDR1 SGHTA, CDR2 FQGTGA. The CDR3 is 14 residues long. V was shortened by 7 bases and J by 7 bases, with 16 bases between the two germline ends. CDR3 amino acids: CASIARGGGEKLFF. CDR3 DNA: TGTGCCAGCATCGCTAGAGGAGGGGGTGAAAAACTGTTTTTT.

This clonotype has ten or more counts. V usage is TRBV14 and J usage is TRBJ2-2; 7 nucleotides match TRBD2. Germline assignment: CDR1 SGHDN and CDR2 FVKESK. Losses at the gene ends were 4 bases for V and 4 bases for J; bases not matched to a gene: 18. The CDR3 consists of 19 residues. The CDR3 DNA reads TGTGCCAGCAGCCCGTCCGGGGCGGGAGCCACGGCGCGCACCGGGGAGCTGTTTTTT. As protein: CASSPSGAGATARTGELFF. The full variable domain, in which reference TRBV14 and TRBJ2-2 provide the parts outside the CDR3, is EAGVTQFPSHSVIEKGQTVTLRCDPISGHDNLYWYRRVMGKEIKFLLHFVKESKQDESGMPNNRFLAERTGGTYSTLKVQPAELEDSGVYFCASSPSGAGATARTGELFFGEGSRLTVL.

This clonotype has ten or more counts. This chain uses TRBV18 with TRBJ2-1; possibly TRBD1 or TRBD2 for D (6 bases each). Between the trimmed V and J ends, which lost 3 bases and 11 bases, there was a span of 20 bases. The CDR3 length is 15 residues. The germline gives CDR1 KGHSH, CDR2 LQKENI. The CDR3 DNA sequence: TGTGCCAGCTCACCTGGGGGGCCCCTTGGAATGAAGCAGTTCTTC. Residues: CASSPGGPLGMKQFF.

This clonotype was recorded at least ten times. Written as DNA, the CDR3 is TGCAGTGCTAGAGATCGCCTCGAAGCGCCCTCCTACGAGCAGTACTTC. It encodes CSARDRLEAPSYEQYF. This chain joins TRBV20-1 and TRBJ2-7, with no clear D. This CDR3 spans 16 amino acids. V lost 0 bases and J 0 bases, leaving 15 bases between the germline ends. Germline lookup yields CDR1 DFQATT and CDR2 SNEGSKA (reference sequence).

Ten or more counts support this clonotype. The chain recombines TRBV12-3 or TRBV12-4 with TRBJ2-1; D perhaps matches TRBD2 (6 bases). V dropped 2 bases and J dropped 5 bases, with 10 bases sitting between them. The CDR3 is made up of 14 amino acids. CDR3 in amino acids: CASSLTSQNNEQFF. In DNA form, the CDR3 reads TGTGCCAGCAGTTTAACTAGCCAGAACAATGAGCAGTTCTTC.

This clonotype appeared many times. The CDR3 spells CASSYVGPYGYTF. The CDR3 DNA follows: TGTGCCAGCAGTTACGTGGGCCCCTATGGCTACACCTTC. The V and J genes are TRBV6-5 and TRBJ1-2; D is unresolved. CDR3 length equals 13 residues. Germline V CDR1 and CDR2: MNHEY, SVGAGI. The germline V and J ends were trimmed by 2 bases and 4 bases, with 8 bases remaining between them.